This T cell receptor beta chain was found in a study of early T cells in non-severe SARS-CoV-2 infection. About the research overall: Chains were not paired, and sequencing was done on bulk RNA from unsorted whole blood. Study observations and caveats: VDJdb matching, biased toward anti-spike CD8 responses, missed private and CD4 specificities.

This clonotype has ten or more counts. Antigen: not known. V lost 6 bases to trimming and J lost 6 bases; unmatched junction nucleotides: 3. The CDR3 loop spans 14 amino acids. In TCRdb, the 5' RACE reads were re-called with MiXCR into one record per CDR3 protein. The sample holds some 26,000 distinct CDR3 sequences, 4% to 5.5% seen once. The specimen sequenced was whole blood. This TCR was sampled from an adult who was a healthcare worker with PCR-confirmed SARS-CoV-2 infection or an uninfected control (not recorded which). The chain couples TRBV12-3 or TRBV12-4 to TRBJ2-4, with TRBD2 matching over 12 bases. The CDR3 nucleotides are TGTGCCAGCAGCCTAGCGGGGGGGGCAAACATTCAGTACTTC. The encoded protein is CASSLAGGANIQYF.